This T cell receptor (beta chain) was found in a study of blood T cell repertoires in COVID-19. Looking at the study overall: Specimens from acute and convalescent COVID-19 originated in the United States, Italy and Spain. T cells, B-cell-depleted T cells, or PBMCs supplied cDNA or gDNA.

Germline-derived CDR1 and CDR2 are MNHEY and SMNVEV (reference sequence). Trimming left V 2 bases short and J 8 bases short, with 10 bases between. This CDR3 contains 12 residues. This clone occurred once. In the authors' workflow: Reference gene primer amplification gave estimated nucleated cell counts. Produced via immunoSEQ multiplex PCR; TCRdb's table is partial and in-frame only. For V, J and clone size, that table is used; D and trimming come from the DNA. This sample has roughly 24,000 clones, with about 91% found just once. The sample taken for sequencing was peripheral blood. V and J are TRBV27 and TRBJ2-7; TRBD1 is a possible D gene (6 bases). The sequence was collected from a human donor in a cohort sampled during active COVID-19. This CDR3 is CASSLGQGKQYF. DNA for the CDR3: TGTGCCAGCAGTTTAGGTCAGGGGAAGCAGTACTTC.